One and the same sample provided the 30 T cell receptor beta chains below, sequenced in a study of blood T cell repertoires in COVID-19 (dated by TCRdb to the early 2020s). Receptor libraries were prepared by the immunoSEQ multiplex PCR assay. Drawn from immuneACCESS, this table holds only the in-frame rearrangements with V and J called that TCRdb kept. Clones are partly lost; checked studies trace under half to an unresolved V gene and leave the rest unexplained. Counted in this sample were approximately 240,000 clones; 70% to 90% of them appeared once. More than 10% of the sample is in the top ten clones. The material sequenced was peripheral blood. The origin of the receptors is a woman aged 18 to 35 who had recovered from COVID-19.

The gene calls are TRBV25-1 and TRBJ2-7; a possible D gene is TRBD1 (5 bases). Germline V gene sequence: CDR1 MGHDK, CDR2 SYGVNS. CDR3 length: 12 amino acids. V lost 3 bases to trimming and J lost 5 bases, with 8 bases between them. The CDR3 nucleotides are TGTGCCAGCAGTGACAGGGCTGACGAGCAGTACTTC. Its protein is CASSDRADEQYF.

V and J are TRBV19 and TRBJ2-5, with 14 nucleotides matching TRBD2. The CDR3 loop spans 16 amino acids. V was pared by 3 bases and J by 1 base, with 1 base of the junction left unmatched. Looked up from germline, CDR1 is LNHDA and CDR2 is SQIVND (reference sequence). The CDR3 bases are TGTGCCAGTAGTATCGGGACTAGCGGGAGCCAAGAGACCCAGTACTTC. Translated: CASSIGTSGSQETQYF.

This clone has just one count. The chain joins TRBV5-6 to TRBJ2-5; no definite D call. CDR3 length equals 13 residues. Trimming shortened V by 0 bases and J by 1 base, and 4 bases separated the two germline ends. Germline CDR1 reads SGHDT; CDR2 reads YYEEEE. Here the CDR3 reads CASSLGVQETQYF. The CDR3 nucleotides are TGTGCCAGCAGCTTGGGAGTCCAAGAGACCCAGTACTTC.

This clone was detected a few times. The CDR3 loop is CASSEASRLAGFQETQYF. The CDR3 bases are TGTGCCAGCAGTGAAGCGTCCCGACTAGCGGGTTTCCAAGAGACCCAGTACTTC. This sequence joins TRBV6-1 and TRBJ2-5, with TRBD2 identical over 10 bases. Germline CDR1 and CDR2: MNHNS and SASEGT. This CDR3 has 18 residues. Trimming cost V 0 bases and J 1 base; bases outside gene matches: 8.

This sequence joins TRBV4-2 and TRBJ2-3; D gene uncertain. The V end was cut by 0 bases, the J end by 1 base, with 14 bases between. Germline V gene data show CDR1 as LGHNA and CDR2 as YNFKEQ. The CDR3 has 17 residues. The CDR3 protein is CASSQEVNRAGTDTQYF. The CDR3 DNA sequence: TGTGCCAGCAGCCAAGAGGTGAACAGAGCAGGCACAGATACGCAGTATTTT.

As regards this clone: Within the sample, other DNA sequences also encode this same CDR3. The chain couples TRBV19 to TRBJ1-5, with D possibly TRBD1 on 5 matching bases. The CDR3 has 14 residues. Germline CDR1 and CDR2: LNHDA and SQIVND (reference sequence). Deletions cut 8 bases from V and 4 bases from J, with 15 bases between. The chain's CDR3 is CASRTGHTNQPQHF. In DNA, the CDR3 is TGTGCCAGTCGTACAGGACACACGAATCAGCCCCAGCATTTT.

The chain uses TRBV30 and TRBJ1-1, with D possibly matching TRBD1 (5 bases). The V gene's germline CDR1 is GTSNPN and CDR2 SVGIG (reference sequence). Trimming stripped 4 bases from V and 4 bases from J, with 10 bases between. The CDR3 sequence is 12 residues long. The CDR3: CAWTGVGTEAFF. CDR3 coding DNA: TGTGCCTGGACGGGGGTGGGCACTGAAGCTTTCTTT.

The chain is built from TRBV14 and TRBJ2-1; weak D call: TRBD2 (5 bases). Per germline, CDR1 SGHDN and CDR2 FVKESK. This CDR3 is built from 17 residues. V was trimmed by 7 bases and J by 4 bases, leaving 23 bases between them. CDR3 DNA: TGTGCCAGCACCGCGGGTAGTGCGGCCTCCTTTTACAATGAGCAGTTCTTC. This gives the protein CASTAGSAASFYNEQFF.

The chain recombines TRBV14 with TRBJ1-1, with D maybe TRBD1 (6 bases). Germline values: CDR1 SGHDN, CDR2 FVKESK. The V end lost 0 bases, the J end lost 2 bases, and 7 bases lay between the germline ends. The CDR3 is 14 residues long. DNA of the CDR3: TGTGCCAGCAGCCAAGAGACAGGAAACACTGAAGCTTTCTTT. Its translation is CASSQETGNTEAFF. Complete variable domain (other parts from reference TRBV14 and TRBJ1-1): EAGVTQFPSHSVIEKGQTVTLRCDPISGHDNLYWYRRVMGKEIKFLLHFVKESKQDESGMPNNRFLAERTGGTYSTLKVQPAELEDSGVYFCASSQETGNTEAFFGQGTRLTVV.

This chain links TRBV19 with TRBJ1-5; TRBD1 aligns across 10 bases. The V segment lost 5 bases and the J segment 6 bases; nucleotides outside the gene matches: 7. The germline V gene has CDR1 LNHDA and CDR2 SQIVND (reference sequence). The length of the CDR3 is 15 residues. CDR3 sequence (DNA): TGTGCCAGTAGTGTGGGACAGGGGTTTTCTCAGCCCCAGCATTTT. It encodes CASSVGQGFSQPQHF.

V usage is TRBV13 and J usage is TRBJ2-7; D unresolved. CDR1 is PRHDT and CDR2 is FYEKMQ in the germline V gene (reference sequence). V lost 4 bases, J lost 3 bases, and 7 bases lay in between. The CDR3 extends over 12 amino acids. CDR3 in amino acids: CASSYGNYEQYF. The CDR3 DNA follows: TGTGCCAGCAGCTATGGCAACTACGAGCAGTACTTC.

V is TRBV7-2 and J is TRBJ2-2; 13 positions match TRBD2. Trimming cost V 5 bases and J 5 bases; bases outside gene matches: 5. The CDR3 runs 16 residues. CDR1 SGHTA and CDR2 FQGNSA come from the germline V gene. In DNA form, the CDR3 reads TGTGCCAGCAGCGCGGGACTAGCGGGACCAACCGGGGAGCTGTTTTTT. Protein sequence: CASSAGLAGPTGELFF.

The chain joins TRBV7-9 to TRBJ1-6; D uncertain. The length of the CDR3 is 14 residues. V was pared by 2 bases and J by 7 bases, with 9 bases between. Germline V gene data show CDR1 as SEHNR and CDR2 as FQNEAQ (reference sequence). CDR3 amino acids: CASSLPRVNSPLHF. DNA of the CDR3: TGTGCCAGCAGCTTACCCCGGGTAAATTCACCCCTCCACTTT.

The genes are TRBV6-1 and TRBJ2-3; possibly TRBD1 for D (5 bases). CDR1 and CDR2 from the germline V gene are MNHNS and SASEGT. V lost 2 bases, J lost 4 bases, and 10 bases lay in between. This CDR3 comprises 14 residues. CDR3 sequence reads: CASSELAGPDTQYF. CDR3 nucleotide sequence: TGTGCCAGCAGTGAACTGGCAGGGCCAGATACGCAGTATTTT.

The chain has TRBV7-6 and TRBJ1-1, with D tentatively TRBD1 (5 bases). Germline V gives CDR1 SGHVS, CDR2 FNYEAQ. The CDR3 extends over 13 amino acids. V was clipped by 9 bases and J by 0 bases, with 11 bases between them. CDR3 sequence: CASSGILNTEAFF. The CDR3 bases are TGTGCCAGTTCAGGGATACTGAACACTGAAGCTTTCTTT.

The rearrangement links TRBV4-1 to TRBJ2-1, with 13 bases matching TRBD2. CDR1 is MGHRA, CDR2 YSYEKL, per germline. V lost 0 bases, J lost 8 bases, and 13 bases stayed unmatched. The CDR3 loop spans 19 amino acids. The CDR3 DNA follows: TGCGCCAGCAGCCAAGATGGAGGGACTAGCGGGACGACGCCCGATGAGCAGTTCTTC. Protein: CASSQDGGTSGTTPDEQFF.

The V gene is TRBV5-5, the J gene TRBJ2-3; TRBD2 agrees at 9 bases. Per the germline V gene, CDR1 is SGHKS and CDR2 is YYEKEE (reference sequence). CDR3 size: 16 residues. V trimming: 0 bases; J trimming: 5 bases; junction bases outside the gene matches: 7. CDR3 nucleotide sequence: TGTGCCAGCAGCTTGGTGGCGGGAGGGGTCGGAGATACGCAGTATTTT. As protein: CASSLVAGGVGDTQYF.

The CDR3 spells CASSLVTSANNEQFF. The CDR3 DNA reads TGTGCCAGCAGCTTAGTCACTAGCGCCAACAATGAGCAGTTCTTC. The chain links TRBV11-1 to TRBJ2-1; 7 bases agree with TRBD2. Trimming took 1 base from V and 5 from J; bases not matched to a gene: 5. This CDR3 region has 15 residues. Germline assignment: CDR1 SGHAT and CDR2 FQDESV (reference sequence).

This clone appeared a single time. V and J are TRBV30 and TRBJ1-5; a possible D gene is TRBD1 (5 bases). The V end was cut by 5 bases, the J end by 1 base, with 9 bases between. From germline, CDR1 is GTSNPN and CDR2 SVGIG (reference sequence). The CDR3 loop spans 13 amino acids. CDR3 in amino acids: CAWGEGSNQPQHF. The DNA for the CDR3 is TGTGCCTGGGGGGAGGGGAGCAATCAGCCCCAGCATTTT.

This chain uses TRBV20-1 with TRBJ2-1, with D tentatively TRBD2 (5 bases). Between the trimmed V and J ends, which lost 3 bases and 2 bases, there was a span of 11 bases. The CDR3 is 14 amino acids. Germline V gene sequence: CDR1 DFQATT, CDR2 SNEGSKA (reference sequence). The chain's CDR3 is CSASRGSAYNEQFF. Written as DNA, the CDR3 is TGCAGTGCTAGTCGAGGTAGCGCCTACAATGAGCAGTTCTTC.

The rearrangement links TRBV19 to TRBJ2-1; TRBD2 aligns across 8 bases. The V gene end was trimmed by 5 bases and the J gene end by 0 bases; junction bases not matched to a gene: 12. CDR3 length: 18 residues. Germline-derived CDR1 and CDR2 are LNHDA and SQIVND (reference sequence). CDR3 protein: CASSGWISGTSSYNEQFF. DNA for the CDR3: TGTGCCAGTAGTGGCTGGATTAGCGGGACTAGCTCCTACAATGAGCAGTTCTTC.

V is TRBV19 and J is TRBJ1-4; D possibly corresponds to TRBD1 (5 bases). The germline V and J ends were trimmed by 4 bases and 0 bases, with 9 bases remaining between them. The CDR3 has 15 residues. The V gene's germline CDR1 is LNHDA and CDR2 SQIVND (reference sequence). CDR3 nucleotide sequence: TGTGCCAGTAGTAGTCGGGGGACAACTAATGAAAAACTGTTTTTT. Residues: CASSSRGTTNEKLFF.

The CDR3 bases are TGTGCCAACAATTTTGGAGGAACGGAGTCACCCCTCCACTTT. Translated, it gives CANNFGGTESPLHF. This chain uses TRBV2 with TRBJ1-6; D remains unclear. The CDR3 totals 14 residues. Trimming cost V 10 bases and J 10 bases, with 20 bases left between them. Germline V gene sequence: CDR1 SNHLY, CDR2 FYNNEI.

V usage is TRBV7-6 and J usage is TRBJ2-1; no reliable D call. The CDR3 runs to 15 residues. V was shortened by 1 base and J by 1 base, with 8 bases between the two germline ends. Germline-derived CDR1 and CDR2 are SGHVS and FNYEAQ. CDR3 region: CASSLVYSSYNEQFF. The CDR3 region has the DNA TGTGCCAGCAGCTTAGTGTATTCGTCCTACAATGAGCAGTTCTTC.

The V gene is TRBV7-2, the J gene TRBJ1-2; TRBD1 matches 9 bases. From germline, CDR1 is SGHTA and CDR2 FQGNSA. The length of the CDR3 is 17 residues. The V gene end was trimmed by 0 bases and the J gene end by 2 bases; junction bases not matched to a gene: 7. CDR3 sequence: CASSLAQGDRANYGYTF. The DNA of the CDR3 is TGTGCCAGCAGCTTAGCGCAGGGGGACAGGGCCAACTATGGCTACACCTTC.

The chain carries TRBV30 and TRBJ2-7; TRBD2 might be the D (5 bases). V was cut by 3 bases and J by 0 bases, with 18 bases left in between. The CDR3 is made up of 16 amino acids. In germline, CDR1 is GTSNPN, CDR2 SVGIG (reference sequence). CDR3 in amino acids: CAWSAVWRAYSYEQYF. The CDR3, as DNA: TGTGCCTGGAGCGCCGTTTGGCGGGCCTACTCCTACGAGCAGTACTTC.

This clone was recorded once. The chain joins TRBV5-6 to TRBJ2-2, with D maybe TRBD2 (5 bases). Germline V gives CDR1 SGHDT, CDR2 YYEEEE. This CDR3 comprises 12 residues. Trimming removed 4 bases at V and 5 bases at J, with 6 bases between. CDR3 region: CASSPGTGELFF. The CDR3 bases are TGTGCCAGCAGCCCGGGGACCGGGGAGCTGTTTTTT.

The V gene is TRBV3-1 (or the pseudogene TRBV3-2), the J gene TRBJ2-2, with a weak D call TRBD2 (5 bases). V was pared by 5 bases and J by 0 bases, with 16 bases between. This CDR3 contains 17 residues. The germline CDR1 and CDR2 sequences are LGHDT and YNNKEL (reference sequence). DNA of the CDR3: TGTGCCAGCAGCTCCCGAGGGCAGTACCCGAACACCGGGGAGCTGTTTTTT. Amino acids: CASSSRGQYPNTGELFF.

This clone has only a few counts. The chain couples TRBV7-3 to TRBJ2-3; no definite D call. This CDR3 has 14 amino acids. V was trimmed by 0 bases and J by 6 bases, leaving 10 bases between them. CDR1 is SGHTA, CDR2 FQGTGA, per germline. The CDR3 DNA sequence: TGTGCCAGCAGCTTAACCGACACATGGGATACGCAGTATTTT. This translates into CASSLTDTWDTQYF.

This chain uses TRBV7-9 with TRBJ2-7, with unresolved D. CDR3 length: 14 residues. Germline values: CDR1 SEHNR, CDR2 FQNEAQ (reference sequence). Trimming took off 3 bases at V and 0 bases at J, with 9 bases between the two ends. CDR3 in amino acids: CASSFVADSYEQYF. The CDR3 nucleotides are TGTGCCAGCAGCTTTGTGGCGGACTCCTACGAGCAGTACTTC. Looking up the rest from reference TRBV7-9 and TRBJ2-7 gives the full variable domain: DTGVSQNPRHKITKRGQNVTFRCDPISEHNRLYWYRQTLGQGPEFLTYFQNEAQLEKSRLLSDRFSAERPKGSFSTLEIQRTEQGDSAMYLCASSFVADSYEQYFGPGTRLTVT.